This T cell receptor (beta chain) was found in a study of blood T cell repertoires in COVID-19. Turning to the study itself: Acute and convalescent COVID-19 samples came from the United States, Italy and Spain. The cDNA or gDNA used as material had been derived from T cells, B-cell-depleted T cells, or PBMCs.

The germline V and J ends were trimmed by 7 bases and 3 bases, with 8 bases remaining between them. Looked up from germline, CDR1 is LGHNT and CDR2 is FRNRAP. There are 12 residues in the CDR3. Under the authors' procedure: Amplification of reference gene primers provided the estimated nucleated cell counts. Produced via immunoSEQ multiplex PCR; TCRdb's table is partial and in-frame only. The DNA gave D and trimming, while V, J and clone size come from that table. The sample consists of more than 35,000 clones, 80% to 90% of them appearing once. Sequenced material: peripheral blood. This TCR was recovered from a human donor in a cohort sampled during active COVID-19. The J gene is TRBJ2-3, the V gene TRBV12-5; no clear D gene. CDR3 in DNA: TGTGCTAGTGCTCTATTAACAGATACGCAGTATTTT. Protein product: CASALLTDTQYF.